This note documents a single T cell receptor beta chain sequence. Germline loops: CDR1 MDHEN, CDR2 SYDVKM. V lost 3 bases and J 3 bases, leaving 16 bases between the germline ends. The CDR3 extends over 16 amino acids. Here immunoSEQ multiplex PCR was the method, and the copy in TCRdb shows in-frame clones only, minus some. The table has tens of thousands of clones, 84% seen once. The data are from a study of OX40 agonist ivuxolimab in advanced cancers. About the research overall: Patients were given ivuxolimab, an antibody that agonizes OX40 (CD134). In this trial design, patients received ivuxolimab intravenously at 0.01 to 10 mg/kg every 2 weeks.

The rearrangement uses TRBV28 and TRBJ2-3; the D gene could be TRBD1 or TRBD2 (5 bases each). Sequencing was performed on CD4+ or CD8+ T cells sorted from blood, taken in a trial of the OX40 agonist ivuxolimab. The source is an adult with an advanced solid tumor such as melanoma, head and neck, liver or kidney cancer. The CDR3 DNA sequence: TGTGCCAGCAGTTTTACAGGCCGGAGGACGACAGATACGCAGTATTTT. Amino acid sequence: CASSFTGRRTTDTQYF.